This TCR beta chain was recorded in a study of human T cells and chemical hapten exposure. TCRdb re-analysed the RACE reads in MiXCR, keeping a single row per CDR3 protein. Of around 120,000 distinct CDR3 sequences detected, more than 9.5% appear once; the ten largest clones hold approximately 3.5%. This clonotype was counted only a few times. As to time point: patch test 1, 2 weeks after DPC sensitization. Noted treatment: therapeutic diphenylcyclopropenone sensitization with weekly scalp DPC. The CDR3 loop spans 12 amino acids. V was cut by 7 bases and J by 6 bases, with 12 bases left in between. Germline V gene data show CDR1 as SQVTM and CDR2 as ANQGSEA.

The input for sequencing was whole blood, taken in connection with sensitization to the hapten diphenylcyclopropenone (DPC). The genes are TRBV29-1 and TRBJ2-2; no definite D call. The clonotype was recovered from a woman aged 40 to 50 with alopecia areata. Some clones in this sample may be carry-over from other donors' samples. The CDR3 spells CSANHVPGELFF. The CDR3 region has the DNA TGCAGCGCCAACCACGTACCCGGGGAGCTGTTTTTT.